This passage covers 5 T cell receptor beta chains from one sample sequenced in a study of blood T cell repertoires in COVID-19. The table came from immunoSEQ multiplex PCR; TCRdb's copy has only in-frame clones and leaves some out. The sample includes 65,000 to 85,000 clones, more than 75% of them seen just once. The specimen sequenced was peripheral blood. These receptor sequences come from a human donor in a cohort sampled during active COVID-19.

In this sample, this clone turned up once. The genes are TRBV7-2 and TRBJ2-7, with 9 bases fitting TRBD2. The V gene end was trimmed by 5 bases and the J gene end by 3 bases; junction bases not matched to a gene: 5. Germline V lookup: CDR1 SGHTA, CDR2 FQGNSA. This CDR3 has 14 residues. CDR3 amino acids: CASSGGRDRYEQYF. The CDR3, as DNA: TGTGCCAGCAGCGGCGGGAGGGACCGCTACGAGCAGTACTTC.

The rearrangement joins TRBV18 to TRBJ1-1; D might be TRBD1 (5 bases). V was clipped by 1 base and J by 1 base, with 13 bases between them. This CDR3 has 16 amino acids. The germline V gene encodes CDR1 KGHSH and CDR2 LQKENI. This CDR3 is CASSPRLDTKNTEAFF. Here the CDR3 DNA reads TGTGCCAGCTCACCACGCCTGGACACCAAGAACACTGAAGCTTTCTTT.

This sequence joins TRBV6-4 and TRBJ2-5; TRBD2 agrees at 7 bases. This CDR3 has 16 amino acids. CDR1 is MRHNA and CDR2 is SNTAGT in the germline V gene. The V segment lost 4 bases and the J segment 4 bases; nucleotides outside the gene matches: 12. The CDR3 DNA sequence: TGTGCCAGCAGTGCGGAAGCGGGGTCGGGGCTAGAGACCCAGTACTTC. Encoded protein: CASSAEAGSGLETQYF.

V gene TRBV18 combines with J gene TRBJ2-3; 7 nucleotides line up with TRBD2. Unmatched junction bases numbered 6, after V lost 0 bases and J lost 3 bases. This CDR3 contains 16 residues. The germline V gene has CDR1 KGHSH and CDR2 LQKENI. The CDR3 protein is CASSPPPAGITDTQYF. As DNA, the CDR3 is TGTGCCAGCTCACCACCCCCAGCGGGAATAACAGATACGCAGTATTTT.

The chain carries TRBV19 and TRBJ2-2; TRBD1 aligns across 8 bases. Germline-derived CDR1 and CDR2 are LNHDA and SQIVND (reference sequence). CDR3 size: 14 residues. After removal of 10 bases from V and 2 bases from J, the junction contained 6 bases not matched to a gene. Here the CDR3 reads CATQGALNTGELFF. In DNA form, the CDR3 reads TGTGCCACCCAGGGGGCGCTTAACACCGGGGAGCTGTTTTTT.